The rows below give T cell receptor beta chains drawn from one sample of a study of beta chain features in type 1 diabetes. TCRdb's copy holds only in-frame clones and misses some; the assay was immunoSEQ multiplex PCR. The sample has 680,000 or so clones; roughly an eighth are singletons. Source material: naive CD4+ T cells from blood. The receptor set was obtained from a man aged 18 to 29 with type 1 diabetes. Both conserved end residues are part of each CDR3. The order of the fields is D gene, clone size, V gene, J gene, CDR3 DNA, CDR3 protein. The D gene is left open where the match is weak. Size values are once, few and many counts, or a class for expanded clones, and some rows have none.

d_call: -; clone_size: -; v_call: TRBV4-1; j_call: TRBJ1-6; cdr3_nt: TGCGCCAGCAGCCAGCCCAGGTTTCGGGGGCGGGATAATTCACCCCTCCACTTT; cdr3_aa: CASSQPRFRGRDNSPLHF
d_call: TRBD1; clone_size: -; v_call: TRBV6-6; j_call: TRBJ2-4; cdr3_nt: TGTGCCAGCAGTTCCCTAGGACAGGAAAGGAACATTCAGTACTTC; cdr3_aa: CASSSLGQERNIQYF
d_call: -; clone_size: few; v_call: TRBV10-3; j_call: TRBJ2-1; cdr3_nt: TGTGCCATCAGTAAAACTTCTGACAATGAGCAGTTCTTC; cdr3_aa: CAISKTSDNEQFF
d_call: -; clone_size: -; v_call: TRBV20-1; j_call: TRBJ1-2; cdr3_nt: TGCAGTGGGGGCTATGGCTACACCTTC; cdr3_aa: CSGGYGYTF
d_call: TRBD1; clone_size: few; v_call: TRBV13; j_call: TRBJ2-7; cdr3_nt: TGTGCCAGCAGCTTCCGGACAGGGTCGAACTACGAGCAGTACTTC; cdr3_aa: CASSFRTGSNYEQYF
d_call: -; clone_size: -; v_call: TRBV7-9; j_call: TRBJ1-3; cdr3_nt: TGTGCCAGCAGCTTATTGCGGGATGGGGTCAGCTCTGGAAACACCATATATTTT; cdr3_aa: CASSLLRDGVSSGNTIYF
d_call: TRBD1; clone_size: few; v_call: TRBV28; j_call: TRBJ1-2; cdr3_nt: TGTGCCAGCAGTTATGGACAGGGGATGGGAGGCTACACCTTC; cdr3_aa: CASSYGQGMGGYTF
d_call: -; clone_size: few; v_call: TRBV19; j_call: TRBJ2-5; cdr3_nt: TGTGCCAGTAGTATACGCAGCAGAGAGACCCAGTACTTC; cdr3_aa: CASSIRSRETQYF
d_call: TRBD1; clone_size: -; v_call: TRBV6-6; j_call: TRBJ1-1; cdr3_nt: TGTGCCAGCAGTGACAGGGGAGAACAAGCTTTCTTT; cdr3_aa: CASSDRGEQAFF
d_call: -; clone_size: few; v_call: TRBV11-3; j_call: TRBJ2-5; cdr3_nt: TGTGCCAGCAGCTCCAGGGAGACCCAGTACTTC; cdr3_aa: CASSSRETQYF
d_call: TRBD1; clone_size: -; v_call: TRBV7-9; j_call: TRBJ1-2; cdr3_nt: TGTGCCAGCAGCCCCACAGGGGGCGGAGGTGGCTACACCTTC; cdr3_aa: CASSPTGGGGGYTF
d_call: -; clone_size: few; v_call: TRBV7-2; j_call: TRBJ2-2; cdr3_nt: TGTGCCAGCAGCTTAGGCAGGGGTGACGGGGAGCTGTTTTTT; cdr3_aa: CASSLGRGDGELFF
d_call: TRBD1; clone_size: few; v_call: TRBV29-1; j_call: TRBJ1-5; cdr3_nt: TGCAGCGTTGGGGGACAGGGTAGCAATCAGCCCCAGCATTTT; cdr3_aa: CSVGGQGSNQPQHF
d_call: TRBD1; clone_size: few; v_call: TRBV19; j_call: TRBJ1-5; cdr3_nt: TGTGCCAGTAGTATGATCGACAGGGGAGGTAGTCAGCCCCAGCATTTT; cdr3_aa: CASSMIDRGGSQPQHF
d_call: -; clone_size: -; v_call: TRBV7-6; j_call: TRBJ1-6; cdr3_nt: TGTGCCAGCAGCGCACACGATTCACCCCTCCACTTT; cdr3_aa: CASSAHDSPLHF
d_call: -; clone_size: few; v_call: TRBV27; j_call: TRBJ1-2; cdr3_nt: TGTGCCAGCGCCACCGGGCCCAACTATGGCTACACCTTC; cdr3_aa: CASATGPNYGYTF
d_call: TRBD1; clone_size: few; v_call: TRBV20-1; j_call: TRBJ2-7; cdr3_nt: TGCAGTGCCCACAGGGGGGTCGAGCAGTACTTC; cdr3_aa: CSAHRGVEQYF
d_call: -; clone_size: -; v_call: TRBV2; j_call: TRBJ2-7; cdr3_nt: TGTGCCAGCAGTCGACAGAGCTCCTACGAGCAGTACTTC; cdr3_aa: CASSRQSSYEQYF
d_call: -; clone_size: -; v_call: TRBV30; j_call: TRBJ1-6; cdr3_nt: TGTGCCTGGAGTCGAGGGGAGTGGGATTCACCCCTCCACTTT; cdr3_aa: CAWSRGEWDSPLHF
d_call: -; clone_size: few; v_call: TRBV10-3; j_call: TRBJ2-1; cdr3_nt: TGTGCCACCAAAACAGCAGGGGCCGGGTTCTTC; cdr3_aa: CATKTAGAGFF
d_call: -; clone_size: -; v_call: TRBV14; j_call: TRBJ2-1; cdr3_nt: TGTGCCAGCGGACCCCGGGGGAGCTCCTACAATGAGCAGTTCTTC; cdr3_aa: CASGPRGSSYNEQFF
d_call: -; clone_size: -; v_call: TRBV10-3; j_call: TRBJ1-1; cdr3_nt: TGTGCCATCAGTGAGCAGATGAACACTGAAGCTTTCTTT; cdr3_aa: CAISEQMNTEAFF
d_call: TRBD2; clone_size: few; v_call: TRBV30; j_call: TRBJ2-5; cdr3_nt: TGTGCCTGGAGTGTACTAGCGGGGGACCAAGAGACCCAGTACTTC; cdr3_aa: CAWSVLAGDQETQYF
d_call: -; clone_size: few; v_call: TRBV10-3; j_call: TRBJ2-6; cdr3_nt: TGTGCCATCAGTGTAGGAGTAGCGGGGGCCAACGTCCTGACTTTC; cdr3_aa: CAISVGVAGANVLTF
d_call: -; clone_size: -; v_call: TRBV28; j_call: TRBJ2-7; cdr3_nt: TGTGCCAGCAGTCTAGGAGGGGGGATGCCCTACGAGCAGTACTTC; cdr3_aa: CASSLGGGMPYEQYF
d_call: TRBD1; clone_size: few; v_call: TRBV28; j_call: TRBJ1-3; cdr3_nt: TGTGCCAGCAGCTCCGGGACAGGCTACTCTGGAAACACCATATATTTT; cdr3_aa: CASSSGTGYSGNTIYF
d_call: -; clone_size: -; v_call: TRBV19; j_call: TRBJ2-5; cdr3_nt: TGTGCCAGTAGTGTCATCGGGCCATTAGAGACCCAGTACTTC; cdr3_aa: CASSVIGPLETQYF
d_call: TRBD1; clone_size: -; v_call: TRBV7-2; j_call: TRBJ1-1; cdr3_nt: TGTGCCAGCAGCTTTCGACAGGGGTGGAACACTGAAGCTTTCTTT; cdr3_aa: CASSFRQGWNTEAFF
d_call: -; clone_size: -; v_call: TRBV25-1; j_call: TRBJ2-2; cdr3_nt: TGTGCCAGCAGTGAAAGGGGGCAGGGAGGTACCGGGGAGCTGTTTTTT; cdr3_aa: CASSERGQGGTGELFF
d_call: -; clone_size: few; v_call: TRBV1; j_call: TRBJ1-5; cdr3_nt: TGCACCAGCAGCCAAGCGAGGAGTAATCAGCCCCAGCATTTT; cdr3_aa: CTSSQARSNQPQHF
d_call: -; clone_size: -; v_call: TRBV5-6; j_call: TRBJ1-2; cdr3_nt: TGTGCCAGCAGCTCCGTTCCCGTATATGGCTACACCTTC; cdr3_aa: CASSSVPVYGYTF
d_call: TRBD2; clone_size: few; v_call: TRBV30; j_call: TRBJ2-6; cdr3_nt: TGTGCCTGGAGTGCCCTAGCGGGGGGAAGCTCTGGGGCCAACGTCCTGACTTTC; cdr3_aa: CAWSALAGGSSGANVLTF
d_call: -; clone_size: few; v_call: TRBV30; j_call: TRBJ1-2; cdr3_nt: TGTGCCTGGAGTTCGGGACAAACAGGAGGCTACACCTTC; cdr3_aa: CAWSSGQTGGYTF
d_call: -; clone_size: -; v_call: TRBV5-1; j_call: TRBJ2-7; cdr3_nt: TGCGCCAGCAGCTTGGTGCCGGACGCCTCCTACGAGCAGTACTTC; cdr3_aa: CASSLVPDASYEQYF
d_call: TRBD1; clone_size: few; v_call: TRBV29-1; j_call: TRBJ1-5; cdr3_nt: TGCAGCGTTGGCGGGGACAGCCGCAATCAGCCCCAGCATTTT; cdr3_aa: CSVGGDSRNQPQHF
d_call: -; clone_size: -; v_call: TRBV7-8; j_call: TRBJ2-7; cdr3_nt: TGTGCCAGCAGCTTAGTCGAGGGGATCGAGCAGTACTTC; cdr3_aa: CASSLVEGIEQYF
d_call: -; clone_size: few; v_call: TRBV29-1; j_call: TRBJ2-7; cdr3_nt: TGCAGCGTTGAAGAGGGGTCCTACGAGCAGTACTTC; cdr3_aa: CSVEEGSYEQYF
d_call: TRBD1; clone_size: few; v_call: TRBV25-1; j_call: TRBJ1-2; cdr3_nt: TGTGCCAGCAGTGTCTCCTCCGGACAGGGTCCCTATGGCTACACCTTC; cdr3_aa: CASSVSSGQGPYGYTF
d_call: -; clone_size: -; v_call: TRBV30; j_call: TRBJ2-1; cdr3_nt: TGTGCCTGGTGCGAGTTGGGTCTCGATGAGCAGTTCTTC; cdr3_aa: CAWCELGLDEQFF
d_call: -; clone_size: -; v_call: TRBV27; j_call: TRBJ2-3; cdr3_nt: TGTGCCAGCGGGGCCCTAAGAGGAGATACGCAGTATTTT; cdr3_aa: CASGALRGDTQYF
d_call: TRBD1; clone_size: few; v_call: TRBV13; j_call: TRBJ1-4; cdr3_nt: TGTGCCAGCAGCTCGACAGGGAGAGGTGAAAAACTGTTTTTT; cdr3_aa: CASSSTGRGEKLFF
d_call: TRBD1; clone_size: few; v_call: TRBV6-6; j_call: TRBJ2-7; cdr3_nt: TGTGCCAGCAGCGCTGGGACAGCCTACGAGCAGTACTTC; cdr3_aa: CASSAGTAYEQYF
d_call: -; clone_size: few; v_call: TRBV18; j_call: TRBJ2-3; cdr3_nt: TGTGCCAGCTCCCTCCGGGAGACAGATACGCAGTATTTT; cdr3_aa: CASSLRETDTQYF
d_call: -; clone_size: -; v_call: TRBV27; j_call: TRBJ2-6; cdr3_nt: TGTGCCAGCAGTTTCTCCAAAATATACGTGCGGCCCGGTCAGACCTCTGGGGCCAACGTCCTGACTTTC; cdr3_aa: CASSFSKIYVRPGQTSGANVLTF
d_call: -; clone_size: -; v_call: TRBV28; j_call: TRBJ1-1; cdr3_nt: TGTGCCAGCATGAAAGCGGGCACTGAAGCTTTCTTT; cdr3_aa: CASMKAGTEAFF
d_call: TRBD1; clone_size: -; v_call: TRBV18; j_call: TRBJ2-7; cdr3_nt: TGTGCCAGCTCACCCGGGACAGGGGAGTACGAGCAGTACTTC; cdr3_aa: CASSPGTGEYEQYF
d_call: -; clone_size: few; v_call: TRBV14; j_call: TRBJ1-1; cdr3_nt: TGTGCCAGCAGCCCCGGTGGGAGGGCAGCTTTCTTT; cdr3_aa: CASSPGGRAAFF
d_call: TRBD2; clone_size: few; v_call: TRBV2; j_call: TRBJ2-5; cdr3_nt: TGTGCCAGCAGGGTGGCTAGCGGGGGACAAGAGACCCAGTACTTC; cdr3_aa: CASRVASGGQETQYF
d_call: -; clone_size: few; v_call: TRBV5-4; j_call: TRBJ2-3; cdr3_nt: TGTGCCAGCAGTTCGGCTGCTAGCCCGGCCACAGATACGCAGTATTTT; cdr3_aa: CASSSAASPATDTQYF
d_call: -; clone_size: few; v_call: TRBV5-1; j_call: TRBJ2-2; cdr3_nt: TGCGCCAGCAGAGAGGGACGGCCCACCGGGGAGCTGTTTTTT; cdr3_aa: CASREGRPTGELFF
d_call: -; clone_size: -; v_call: TRBV10-3; j_call: TRBJ2-3; cdr3_nt: TGTGCCATCAACGAGATGCAGGGGAATACGCAGTATTTT; cdr3_aa: CAINEMQGNTQYF
d_call: TRBD2; clone_size: -; v_call: TRBV4-1; j_call: TRBJ2-4; cdr3_nt: TGCGCCAGCAGCCAAGATGGGCTAGCGGGGGTGGGCATTCAGTACTTC; cdr3_aa: CASSQDGLAGVGIQYF
d_call: -; clone_size: -; v_call: TRBV18; j_call: TRBJ1-4; cdr3_nt: TGTGCCAGCTCACCATCAGAGGATGAAAAACTGTTTTTT; cdr3_aa: CASSPSEDEKLFF
d_call: TRBD1; clone_size: -; v_call: TRBV10-3; j_call: TRBJ2-7; cdr3_nt: TGTGCCATCAGTGAATTAGGACAGGCCGACTCCTACGAGCAGTACTTC; cdr3_aa: CAISELGQADSYEQYF
d_call: TRBD1; clone_size: -; v_call: TRBV5-1; j_call: TRBJ1-6; cdr3_nt: TGCGCCAGCCGTGCTACCGGGACAGGGCACTCACCCCTCCACTTT; cdr3_aa: CASRATGTGHSPLHF
d_call: -; clone_size: few; v_call: TRBV28; j_call: TRBJ1-6; cdr3_nt: TGTGCCAGCAGTCACGGTCAGGGGATCGGCGATTCACCCCTCCACTTT; cdr3_aa: CASSHGQGIGDSPLHF
d_call: TRBD1; clone_size: -; v_call: TRBV11-2; j_call: TRBJ2-5; cdr3_nt: TGTGCCAGCAGCTTAGATAGGGCAGGGGGCGTTTGGGAGACCCAGTACTTC; cdr3_aa: CASSLDRAGGVWETQYF
d_call: -; clone_size: -; v_call: TRBV30; j_call: TRBJ2-1; cdr3_nt: TGTGCCTGGAGGATCCGGGTCAATGAGCAGTTCTTC; cdr3_aa: CAWRIRVNEQFF
d_call: -; clone_size: -; v_call: TRBV7-9; j_call: TRBJ1-2; cdr3_nt: TGTGCCAGCAGCTCAGGAATTCCAATCTATGGCTACACCTTC; cdr3_aa: CASSSGIPIYGYTF